Following are 21 T cell receptor beta chains from one sample sequenced in a study of blood T cell repertoires in COVID-19. Sequencing was performed with immunoSEQ multiplex PCR; in TCRdb, only in-frame clones are kept and a portion is missing. The profile shows 120,000 to 150,000 clones, around 86% of them singletons. Sequencing used peripheral blood. These receptors came from a man over 45 who had recovered from COVID-19.

CDR3 DNA: TGTGCCAGTAGTATACCGCCGGGACAGGGCCCCACCTCTGGAAACACCATATATTTT. Its translation is CASSIPPGQGPTSGNTIYF. This rearrangement joins TRBV19 to TRBJ1-3; 9 positions match TRBD1. The germline CDR1 and CDR2 sequences are LNHDA and SQIVND (reference sequence). J lost 0 bases, V lost 2 bases, and 11 bases had no gene match. The CDR3 has 19 amino acids.

The rearrangement uses TRBV9 and TRBJ2-1; the match to TRBD1 covers 8 bases. CDR1 is SGDLS, CDR2 YYNGEE, per germline. The CDR3 is 15 residues long. Trimming took 2 bases from V and 4 from J; bases not matched to a gene: 5. CDR3 in amino acids: CASSVGQGWYNEQFF. The CDR3 nucleotides are TGTGCCAGCAGCGTCGGACAGGGCTGGTACAATGAGCAGTTCTTC.

The V call is TRBV6-5, the J call TRBJ1-2, with D maybe TRBD1 (5 bases). The CDR3 runs 13 residues. Germline V gene lookup returns CDR1 MNHEY and CDR2 SVGAGI. The V and J ends lost 6 bases and 1 base respectively, with 9 bases between them. The CDR3 loop is CASRPDSNYGYTF. The CDR3 DNA is TGTGCCAGCAGACCTGACAGTAACTATGGCTACACCTTC.

This chain uses TRBV29-1 with TRBJ1-2; 7 bases agree with TRBD1. From germline, CDR1 is SQVTM and CDR2 ANQGSEA. J was trimmed by 3 bases and V by 6 bases; bases with no gene match: 7. The CDR3 spans 13 residues. CDR3 DNA: TGCAGCGTGTACAGGGGATCTTACTATGGCTACACCTTC. Its protein is CSVYRGSYYGYTF.

The chain couples TRBV10-3 to TRBJ2-1, with 9 nucleotides matching TRBD1. The germline V gene encodes CDR1 ENHRY and CDR2 SYGVKD. The junction had 6 bases not matched to a gene; V was cut back by 5 bases and J by 4 bases. This CDR3 comprises 15 residues. The CDR3 here is CAISSGTGSYNEQFF. In DNA form, the CDR3 reads TGTGCCATCAGTTCCGGGACAGGGAGTTACAATGAGCAGTTCTTC.

This chain connects TRBV19 to TRBJ2-2; TRBD1 agrees at 8 bases. V was clipped by 5 bases and J by 3 bases; unmatched bases: 8. The CDR3 totals 16 residues. CDR1 and CDR2 (germline): LNHDA, SQIVND (reference sequence). CDR3 nucleotide sequence: TGTGCCAGTAGTGGCCCGGGACAGGTTCACACCGGGGAGCTGTTTTTT. It codes for CASSGPGQVHTGELFF.

For the CDR3, the DNA is TGTGCCAGCAGCCTCCCTTCGGGGGGCCCCTACGAGCAGTACTTC. Protein product: CASSLPSGGPYEQYF. The chain couples TRBV28 to TRBJ2-7; D might be TRBD2 (7 bases). The CDR3 sequence is 15 residues long. V was trimmed by 6 bases and J by 2 bases, leaving 17 bases between them. Germline values: CDR1 MDHEN, CDR2 SYDVKM. The full variable domain, completed using reference TRBV28 and TRBJ2-7, is DVKVTQSSRYLVKRTGEKVFLECVQDMDHENMFWYRQDPGLGLRLIYFSYDVKMKEKGDIPEGYSVSREKKERFSLILESASTNQTSMYLCASSLPSGGPYEQYFGPGTRLTVT.

The chain is built from TRBV6-2 or TRBV6-3 and TRBJ2-4, with D possibly TRBD2 on 5 matching bases. V lost 2 bases, J lost 4 bases, and 12 bases lay in between. This CDR3 comprises 15 residues. Germline V gene data show CDR1 as MNHEY and CDR2 as SVGEGT. CDR3 residues: CASSYITGSKNIQYF. The DNA for the CDR3 is TGTGCCAGCAGTTACATTACGGGATCTAAAAACATTCAGTACTTC.

This chain joins TRBV6-6 and TRBJ1-5; D perhaps matches TRBD1 (6 bases). Trimming pared 2 bases from V and 2 bases from J, leaving 13 bases between. CDR1 and CDR2 (germline): MNHNY, SVGAGI (reference sequence). The CDR3 runs 16 residues. The CDR3: CASSYRTGQGNQPQHF. The DNA of the CDR3 is TGTGCCAGCAGTTACCGAACAGGGCAGGGCAATCAGCCCCAGCATTTT.

The rearrangement joins TRBV12-5 to TRBJ2-3; 7 bases are a match to TRBD1. The CDR3 extends over 17 amino acids. The germline V gene encodes CDR1 LGHNT and CDR2 FRNRAP. The V and J ends lost 5 bases and 1 base, in that order; junction bases with no gene match: 12. CDR3 bases: TGTGCTAGTGGTGTTCTTACGCGGACAGGTGGCACAGATACGCAGTATTTT. Translating it yields CASGVLTRTGGTDTQYF.

This rearrangement joins TRBV6-2 or TRBV6-3 to TRBJ2-5; 13 bases match TRBD2. Germline values: CDR1 MNHEY, CDR2 SVGEGT. The CDR3 loop spans 16 amino acids. After removal of 5 bases from V and 5 bases from J, the junction contained 8 bases not matched to a gene. CDR3 bases: TGTGCCAGCAGTCCCCGGACTAGCGGGGGACGGGAGACCCAGTACTTC. Amino acids: CASSPRTSGGRETQYF.

This sequence joins TRBV27 and TRBJ2-1, with D uncertain. Trimming stripped 0 bases from V and 8 bases from J, with 17 bases between. The CDR3 contains 16 residues. CDR1 MNHEY and CDR2 SMNVEV come from the germline V gene (reference sequence). CDR3 loop: CASSLSLRSLLHEQFF. CDR3 DNA sequence: TGTGCCAGCAGTTTATCGTTGAGATCCCTTTTACATGAGCAGTTCTTC.

This chain links TRBV9 with TRBJ2-1; D is possibly TRBD1 (6 bases). Germline V gene sequence: CDR1 SGDLS, CDR2 YYNGEE. The V end was cut by 2 bases, the J end by 7 bases, with 13 bases between. This CDR3 region has 14 residues. For the CDR3, the DNA is TGTGCCAGCAGCGTCCAGGGTCAGGGGAATGAGCAGTTCTTC. This translates into CASSVQGQGNEQFF.

This chain uses TRBV5-4 with TRBJ1-2, with 7 bases that match TRBD1. CDR3 size: 13 residues. Per the germline V gene, CDR1 is SGHNT and CDR2 is YYREEE (reference sequence). V shed 4 bases, J shed 5 bases, and the junction held 5 bases outside the gene matches. The CDR3 is CASSVTGVYGYTF. CDR3 coding DNA: TGTGCCAGCAGCGTTACAGGGGTGTATGGCTACACCTTC.

This clone was counted a single time. The chain joins TRBV2 to TRBJ2-2, with D uncertain. The CDR3 spans 15 residues. Germline V gives CDR1 SNHLY, CDR2 FYNNEI. Trimming pared 1 base from V and 0 bases from J, leaving 6 bases between. The CDR3 is CASSEVSANTGELFF. The DNA of the CDR3 is TGTGCCAGCAGTGAAGTTTCTGCGAACACCGGGGAGCTGTTTTTT.

The gene calls are TRBV12-3 or TRBV12-4 and TRBJ2-3; no clear D gene. CDR3 length equals 12 residues. Trimming cost V 5 bases and J 1 base, with 4 bases left between them. The CDR3 bases are TGTGCCAGCAGTCCGGGCACAGATACGCAGTATTTT. Residues: CASSPGTDTQYF.

In nucleotides, the CDR3 is TGTGCCAGCAGCTTAGCCAAGACTAGCGGATCCTACGAGCAGTACTTC. It codes for CASSLAKTSGSYEQYF. The chain combines TRBV7-2 with TRBJ2-7; 9 bases are shared with TRBD2. The V gene's germline CDR1 is SGHTA and CDR2 FQGNSA. Unmatched junction bases numbered 4, after V lost 0 bases and J lost 1 base. This CDR3 region has 16 residues. Variable domain in full (rest from reference TRBV7-2 and TRBJ2-7): GAGVSQSPSNKVTEKGKDVELRCDPISGHTALYWYRQSLGQGLEFLIYFQGNSAPDKSGLPSDRFSAERTGGSVSTLTIQRTQQEDSAVYLCASSLAKTSGSYEQYFGPGTRLTVT.

V is TRBV9 and J is TRBJ2-7; no definite D call. The CDR3 spans 11 residues. Germline V gene data show CDR1 as SGDLS and CDR2 as YYNGEE. Trimming removed 3 bases at V and 6 bases at J, with 7 bases between. The CDR3 spells CASSGTGEQYF. For the CDR3, the DNA is TGTGCCAGCAGCGGCACCGGCGAGCAGTACTTC.

The genes are TRBV6-2 or TRBV6-3 and TRBJ2-5; 8 positions agree with TRBD1. The CDR3 covers 17 residues. J lost 4 bases, V lost 2 bases, and 12 bases had no gene match. Germline-derived CDR1 and CDR2 are MNHEY and SVGEGT. CDR3 in DNA: TGTGCCAGCAGTTACCAGGGAAGACAGGGGACCCGAGAGACCCAGTACTTC. Its protein product is CASSYQGRQGTRETQYF.

The chain carries TRBV3-1 (or the pseudogene TRBV3-2) and TRBJ2-5; TRBD2 matches at 8 bases. CDR1 LGHDT and CDR2 YNNKEL come from the germline V gene (reference sequence). The CDR3 spans 15 residues. J lost 1 base, V lost 4 bases, and 5 bases had no gene match. The CDR3 DNA is TGTGCCAGCAGCCGCAAACTAGCGGCCCAAGAGACCCAGTACTTC. It yields the protein CASSRKLAAQETQYF.

The rearrangement links TRBV9 to TRBJ2-2; weak D call: TRBD2 (6 bases). V lost 4 bases, J lost 1 base, and 20 bases lay in between. The CDR3 consists of 18 residues. Germline-derived CDR1 and CDR2 are SGDLS and YYNGEE. CDR3 sequence: CASSQTRAPGVNTGELFF. CDR3 coding DNA: TGTGCCAGCAGCCAAACCCGGGCCCCGGGGGTGAACACCGGGGAGCTGTTTTTT.